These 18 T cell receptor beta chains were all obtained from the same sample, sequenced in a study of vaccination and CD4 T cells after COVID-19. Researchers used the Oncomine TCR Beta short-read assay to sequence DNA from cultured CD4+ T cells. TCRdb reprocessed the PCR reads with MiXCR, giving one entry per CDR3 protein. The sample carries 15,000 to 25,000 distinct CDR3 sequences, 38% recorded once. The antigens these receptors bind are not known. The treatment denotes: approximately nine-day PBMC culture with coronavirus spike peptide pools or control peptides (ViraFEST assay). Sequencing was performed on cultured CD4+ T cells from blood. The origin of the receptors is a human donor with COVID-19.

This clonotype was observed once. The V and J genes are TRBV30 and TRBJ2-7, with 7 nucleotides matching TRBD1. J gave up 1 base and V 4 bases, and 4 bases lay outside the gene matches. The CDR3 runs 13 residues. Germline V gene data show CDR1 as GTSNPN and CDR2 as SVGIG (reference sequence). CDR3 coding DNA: TGTGCCTGGAAGACAGGGCTATCCTACGAGCAGTACTTC. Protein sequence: CAWKTGLSYEQYF.

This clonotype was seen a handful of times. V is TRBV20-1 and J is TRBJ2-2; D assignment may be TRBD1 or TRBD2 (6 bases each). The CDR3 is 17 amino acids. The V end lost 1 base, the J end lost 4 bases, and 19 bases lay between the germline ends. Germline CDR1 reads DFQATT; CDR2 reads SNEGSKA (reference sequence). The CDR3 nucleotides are TGCAGTGCTAGAGCGGTCGGGGGCGGTGCCCTCACCGGGGAGCTGTTTTTT. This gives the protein CSARAVGGGALTGELFF.

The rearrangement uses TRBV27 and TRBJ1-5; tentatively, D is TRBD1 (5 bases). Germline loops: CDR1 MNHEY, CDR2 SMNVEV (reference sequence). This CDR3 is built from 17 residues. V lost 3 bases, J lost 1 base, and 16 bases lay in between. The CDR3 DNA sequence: TGTGCCAGCAGTTTTGTGGGCCAAAGGGGAAGCAATCAGCCCCAGCATTTT. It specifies CASSFVGQRGSNQPQHF.

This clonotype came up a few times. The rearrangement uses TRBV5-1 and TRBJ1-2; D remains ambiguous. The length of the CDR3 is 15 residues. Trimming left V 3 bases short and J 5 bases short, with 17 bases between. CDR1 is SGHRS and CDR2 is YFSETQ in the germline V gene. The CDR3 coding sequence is TGCGCCAGCAGCTACGACACCGGCCGAGGATATGGCTACACCTTC. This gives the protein CASSYDTGRGYGYTF.

The CDR3 protein is CASTFGGDIQYF. The CDR3 DNA follows: TGTGCCAGCACCTTCGGAGGGGACATTCAGTACTTC. The chain is built from TRBV12-3 or TRBV12-4 and TRBJ2-4, with a possible D match to TRBD2 (6 bases). The V end was cut by 7 bases, the J end by 8 bases, with 12 bases between. This CDR3 is built from 12 residues.

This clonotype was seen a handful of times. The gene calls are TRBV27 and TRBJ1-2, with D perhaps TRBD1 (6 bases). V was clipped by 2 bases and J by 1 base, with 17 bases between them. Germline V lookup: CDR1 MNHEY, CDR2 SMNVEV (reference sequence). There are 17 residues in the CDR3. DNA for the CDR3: TGTGCCAGCAGTTTAAGGGCAGGGGTTCGGGGTAACTATGGCTACACCTTC. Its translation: CASSLRAGVRGNYGYTF.

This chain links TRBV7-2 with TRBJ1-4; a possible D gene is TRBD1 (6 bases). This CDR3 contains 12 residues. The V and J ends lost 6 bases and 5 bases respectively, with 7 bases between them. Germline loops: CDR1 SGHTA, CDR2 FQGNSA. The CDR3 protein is CASRQGNEKLFF. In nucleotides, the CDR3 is TGTGCCAGCAGGCAGGGGAATGAAAAACTGTTTTTT.

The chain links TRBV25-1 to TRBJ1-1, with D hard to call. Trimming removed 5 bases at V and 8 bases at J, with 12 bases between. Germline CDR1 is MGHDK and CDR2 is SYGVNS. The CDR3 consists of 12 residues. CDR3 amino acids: CASSKGLGEAFF. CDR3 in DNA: TGTGCCAGCAGTAAGGGTCTAGGGGAAGCTTTCTTT.

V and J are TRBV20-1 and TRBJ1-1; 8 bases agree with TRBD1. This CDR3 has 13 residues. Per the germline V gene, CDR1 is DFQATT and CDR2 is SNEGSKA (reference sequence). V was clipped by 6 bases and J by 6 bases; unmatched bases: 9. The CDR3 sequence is CSARTDRGPEAFF. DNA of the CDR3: TGCAGTGCCCGGACCGACAGGGGTCCTGAAGCTTTCTTT.

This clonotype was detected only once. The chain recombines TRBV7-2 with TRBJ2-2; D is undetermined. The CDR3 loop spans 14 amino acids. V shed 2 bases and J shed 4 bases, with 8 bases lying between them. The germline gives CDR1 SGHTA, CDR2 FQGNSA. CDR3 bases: TGTGCCAGCAGCTTAAAAAGTGCCACCGGGGAGCTGTTTTTT. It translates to CASSLKSATGELFF.

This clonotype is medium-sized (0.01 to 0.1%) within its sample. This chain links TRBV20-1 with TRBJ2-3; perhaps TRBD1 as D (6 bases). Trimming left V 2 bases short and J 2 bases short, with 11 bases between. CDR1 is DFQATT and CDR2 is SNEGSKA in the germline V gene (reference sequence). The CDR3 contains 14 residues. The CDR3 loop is CSARRTEPTDTQYF. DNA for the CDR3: TGCAGTGCTAGAAGGACAGAACCCACAGATACGCAGTATTTT.

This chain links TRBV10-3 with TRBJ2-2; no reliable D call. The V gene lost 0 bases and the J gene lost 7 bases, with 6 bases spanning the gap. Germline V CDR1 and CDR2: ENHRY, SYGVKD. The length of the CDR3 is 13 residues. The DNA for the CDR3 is TGTGCCATCAGTGAGTCCATGGGCGGGGAGCTGTTTTTT. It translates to CAISESMGGELFF.

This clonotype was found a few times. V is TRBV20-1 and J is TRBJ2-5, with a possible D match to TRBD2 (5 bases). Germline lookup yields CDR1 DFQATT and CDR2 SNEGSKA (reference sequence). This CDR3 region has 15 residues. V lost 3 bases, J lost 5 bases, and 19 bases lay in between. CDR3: CSASPGLGKGETQYF. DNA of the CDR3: TGCAGTGCTAGCCCCGGACTTGGGAAAGGGGAGACCCAGTACTTC.

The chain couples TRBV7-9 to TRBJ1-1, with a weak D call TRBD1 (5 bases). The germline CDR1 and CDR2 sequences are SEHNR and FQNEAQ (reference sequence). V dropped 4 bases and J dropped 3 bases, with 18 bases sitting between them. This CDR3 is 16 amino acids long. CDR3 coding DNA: TGTGCCAGCAGCTCACTGGTATGGGGGAGTGACACTGAAGCTTTCTTT. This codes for CASSSLVWGSDTEAFF.

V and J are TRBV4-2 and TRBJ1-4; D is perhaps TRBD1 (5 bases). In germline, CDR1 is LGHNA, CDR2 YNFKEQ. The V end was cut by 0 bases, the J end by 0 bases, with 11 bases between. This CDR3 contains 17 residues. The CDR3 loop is CASSQDEGYTTNEKLFF. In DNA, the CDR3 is TGTGCCAGCAGCCAAGATGAGGGGTACACAACTAATGAAAAACTGTTTTTT.

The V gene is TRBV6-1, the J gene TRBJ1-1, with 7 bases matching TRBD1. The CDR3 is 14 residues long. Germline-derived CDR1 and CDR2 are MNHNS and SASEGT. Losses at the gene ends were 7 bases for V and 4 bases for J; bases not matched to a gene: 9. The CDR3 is CASISGAGGTEAFF. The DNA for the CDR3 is TGTGCCAGCATCTCTGGGGCAGGGGGCACTGAAGCTTTCTTT.

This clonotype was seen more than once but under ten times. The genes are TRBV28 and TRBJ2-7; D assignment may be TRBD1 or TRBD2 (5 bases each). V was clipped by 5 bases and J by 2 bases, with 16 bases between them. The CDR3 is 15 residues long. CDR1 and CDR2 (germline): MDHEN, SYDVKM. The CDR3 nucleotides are TGTGCCAGCAGTCCCCCGGTAGGGACCCCCTACGAGCAGTACTTC. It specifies CASSPPVGTPYEQYF.

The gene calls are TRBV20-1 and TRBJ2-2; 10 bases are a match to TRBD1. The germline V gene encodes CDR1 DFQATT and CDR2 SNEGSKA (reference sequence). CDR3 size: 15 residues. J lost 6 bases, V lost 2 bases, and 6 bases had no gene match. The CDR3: CSARTPGQGPGELFF. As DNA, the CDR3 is TGCAGTGCTAGAACTCCGGGACAGGGGCCCGGGGAGCTGTTTTTT.